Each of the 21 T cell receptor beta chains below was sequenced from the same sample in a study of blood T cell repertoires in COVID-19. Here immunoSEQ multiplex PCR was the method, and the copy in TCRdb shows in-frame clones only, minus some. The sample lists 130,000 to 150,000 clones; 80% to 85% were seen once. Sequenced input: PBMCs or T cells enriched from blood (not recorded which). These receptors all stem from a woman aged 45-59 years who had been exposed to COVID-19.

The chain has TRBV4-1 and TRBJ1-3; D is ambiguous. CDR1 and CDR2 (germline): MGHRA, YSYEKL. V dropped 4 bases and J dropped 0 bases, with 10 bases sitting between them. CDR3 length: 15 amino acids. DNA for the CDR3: TGCGCCAGCAGCCCGGGTCCGTTCTCTGGAAACACCATATATTTT. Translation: CASSPGPFSGNTIYF.

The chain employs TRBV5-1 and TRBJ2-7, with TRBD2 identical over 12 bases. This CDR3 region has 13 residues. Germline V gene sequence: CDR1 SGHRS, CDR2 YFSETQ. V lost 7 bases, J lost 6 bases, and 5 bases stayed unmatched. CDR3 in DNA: TGCGCCAGCGACCTAGCGGGAGGGGGCGAGCAGTACTTC. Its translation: CASDLAGGGEQYF. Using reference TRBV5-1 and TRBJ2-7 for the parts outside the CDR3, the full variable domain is KAGVTQTPRYLIKTRGQQVTLSCSPISGHRSVSWYQQTPGQGLQFLFEYFSETQRNKGNFPGRFSGRQFSNSRSEMNVSTLELGDSALYLCASDLAGGGEQYFGPGTRLTVT.

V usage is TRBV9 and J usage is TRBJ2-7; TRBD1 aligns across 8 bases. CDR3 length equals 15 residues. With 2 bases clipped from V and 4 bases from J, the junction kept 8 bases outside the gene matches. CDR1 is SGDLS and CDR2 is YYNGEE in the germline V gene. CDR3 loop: CASSVGQGPQYEQYF. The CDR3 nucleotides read TGTGCCAGCAGCGTCGGACAGGGCCCCCAATACGAGCAGTACTTC.

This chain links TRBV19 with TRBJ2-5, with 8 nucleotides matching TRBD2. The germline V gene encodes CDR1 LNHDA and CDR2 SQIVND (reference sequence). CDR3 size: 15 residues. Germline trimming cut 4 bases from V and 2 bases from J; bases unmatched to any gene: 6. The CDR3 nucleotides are TGTGCCAGTAGTACTTTAGCGGGACTTCAAGAGACCCAGTACTTC. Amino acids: CASSTLAGLQETQYF.

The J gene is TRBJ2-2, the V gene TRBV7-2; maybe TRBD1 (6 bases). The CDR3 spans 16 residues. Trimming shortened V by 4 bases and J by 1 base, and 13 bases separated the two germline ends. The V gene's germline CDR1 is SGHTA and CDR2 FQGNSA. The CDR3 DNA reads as TGTGCCAGCAGCTACCTTTCGGGACAGAACACCGGGGAGCTGTTTTTT. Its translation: CASSYLSGQNTGELFF. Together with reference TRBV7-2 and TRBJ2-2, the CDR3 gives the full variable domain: GAGVSQSPSNKVTEKGKDVELRCDPISGHTALYWYRQSLGQGLEFLIYFQGNSAPDKSGLPSDRFSAERTGGSVSTLTIQRTQQEDSAVYLCASSYLSGQNTGELFFGEGSRLTVL.

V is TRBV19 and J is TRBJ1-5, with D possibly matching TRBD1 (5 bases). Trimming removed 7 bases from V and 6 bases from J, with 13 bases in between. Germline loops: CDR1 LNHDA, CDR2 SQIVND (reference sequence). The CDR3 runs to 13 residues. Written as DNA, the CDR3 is TGTGCCAGTACTGATCGAAGGGGTCAGCCCCAGCATTTT. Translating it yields CASTDRRGQPQHF.

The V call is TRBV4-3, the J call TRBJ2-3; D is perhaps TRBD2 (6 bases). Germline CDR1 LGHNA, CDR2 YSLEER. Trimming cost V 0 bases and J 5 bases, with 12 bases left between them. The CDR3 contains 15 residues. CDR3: CASSQDRGSQDTQYF. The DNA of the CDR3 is TGCGCCAGCAGCCAAGATCGGGGGAGTCAAGATACGCAGTATTTT.

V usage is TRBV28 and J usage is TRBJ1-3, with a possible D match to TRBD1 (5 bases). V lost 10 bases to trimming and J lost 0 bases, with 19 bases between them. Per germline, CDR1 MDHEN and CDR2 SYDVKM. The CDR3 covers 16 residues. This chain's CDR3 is CATGSGGGVSGNTIYF. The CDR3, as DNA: TGTGCCACTGGCTCCGGGGGAGGGGTCTCTGGAAACACCATATATTTT.

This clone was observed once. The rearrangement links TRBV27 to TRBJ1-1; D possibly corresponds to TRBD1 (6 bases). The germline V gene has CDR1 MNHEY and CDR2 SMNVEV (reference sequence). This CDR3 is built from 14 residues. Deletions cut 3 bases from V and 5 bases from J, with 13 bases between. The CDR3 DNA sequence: TGTGCCAGCAGTTTTACAGGGAAAATAACTGAAGCTTTCTTT. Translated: CASSFTGKITEAFF.

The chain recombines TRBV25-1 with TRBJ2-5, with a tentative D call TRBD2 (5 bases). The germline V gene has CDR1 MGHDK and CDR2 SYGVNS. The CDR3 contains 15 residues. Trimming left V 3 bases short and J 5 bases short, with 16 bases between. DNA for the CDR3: TGTGCCAGCAGTGAGCCACTAGGAGGATTTGAGACCCAGTACTTC. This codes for CASSEPLGGFETQYF.

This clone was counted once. The CDR3 coding sequence is TGTGCCACCCTCCGGAGGGGCGGGAGGTCCTACGAGCAGTACTTC. Translating gives CATLRRGGRSYEQYF. V usage is TRBV6-5 and J usage is TRBJ2-7, with TRBD2 matching over 8 bases. This CDR3 comprises 15 residues. Unmatched junction bases numbered 12, after V lost 10 bases and J lost 1 base. CDR1 and CDR2 (germline): MNHEY, SVGAGI.

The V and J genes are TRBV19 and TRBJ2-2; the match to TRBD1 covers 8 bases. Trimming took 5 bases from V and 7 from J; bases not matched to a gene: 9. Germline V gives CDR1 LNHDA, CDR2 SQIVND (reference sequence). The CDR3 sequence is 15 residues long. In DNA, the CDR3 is TGTGCCAGTAGTCGACACGCAGGGGGCCTCGGGGAGCTGTTTTTT. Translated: CASSRHAGGLGELFF.

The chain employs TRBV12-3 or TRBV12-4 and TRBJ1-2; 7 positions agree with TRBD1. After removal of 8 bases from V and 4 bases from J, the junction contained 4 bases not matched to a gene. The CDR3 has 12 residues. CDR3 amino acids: CASARDSYGYTF. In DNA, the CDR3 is TGTGCCAGCGCCCGGGACAGCTATGGCTACACCTTC.

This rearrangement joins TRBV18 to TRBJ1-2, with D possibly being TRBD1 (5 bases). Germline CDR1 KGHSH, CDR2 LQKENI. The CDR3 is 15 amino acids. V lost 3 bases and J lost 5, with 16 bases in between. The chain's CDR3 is CASSPARGMVYGYTF. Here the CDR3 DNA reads TGTGCCAGCTCACCCGCGCGGGGGATGGTTTATGGCTACACCTTC.

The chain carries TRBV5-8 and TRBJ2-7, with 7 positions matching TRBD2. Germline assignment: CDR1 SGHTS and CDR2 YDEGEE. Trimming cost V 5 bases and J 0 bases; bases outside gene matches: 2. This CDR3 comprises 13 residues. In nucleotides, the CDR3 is TGTGCCAGCAGGCGGGAGTACTCCTACGAGCAGTACTTC. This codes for CASRREYSYEQYF.

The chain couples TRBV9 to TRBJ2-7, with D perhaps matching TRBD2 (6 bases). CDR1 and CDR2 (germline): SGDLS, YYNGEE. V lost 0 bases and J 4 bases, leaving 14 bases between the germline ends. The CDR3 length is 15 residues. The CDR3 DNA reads TGTGCCAGCAGCGTAGCCCTGGGGACTTCTTACGAGCAGTACTTC. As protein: CASSVALGTSYEQYF.

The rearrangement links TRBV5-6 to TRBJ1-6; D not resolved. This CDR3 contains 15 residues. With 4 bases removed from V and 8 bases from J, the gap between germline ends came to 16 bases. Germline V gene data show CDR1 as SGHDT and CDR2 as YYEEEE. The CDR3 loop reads CASSKGTIGDSPLHF. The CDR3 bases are TGTGCCAGCAGCAAGGGAACAATCGGGGATTCACCCCTCCACTTT.

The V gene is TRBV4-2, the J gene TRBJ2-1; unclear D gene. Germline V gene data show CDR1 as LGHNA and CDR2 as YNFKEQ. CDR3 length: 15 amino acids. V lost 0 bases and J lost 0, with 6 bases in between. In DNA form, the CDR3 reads TGTGCCAGCAGCCAAGAGGGCGACTCCTACAATGAGCAGTTCTTC. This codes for CASSQEGDSYNEQFF.

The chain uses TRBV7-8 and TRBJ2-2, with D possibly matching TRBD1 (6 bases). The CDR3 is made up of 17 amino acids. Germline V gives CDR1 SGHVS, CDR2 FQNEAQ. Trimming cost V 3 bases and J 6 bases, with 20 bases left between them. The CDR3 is CASSFPVGAGVSGELFF. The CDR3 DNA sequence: TGTGCCAGCAGCTTCCCAGTCGGGGCAGGGGTATCCGGGGAGCTGTTTTTT.

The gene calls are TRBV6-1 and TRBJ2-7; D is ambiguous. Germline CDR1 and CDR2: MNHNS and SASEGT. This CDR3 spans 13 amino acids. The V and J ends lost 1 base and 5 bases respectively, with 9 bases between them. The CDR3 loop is CASSEGRWNEQYF. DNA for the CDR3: TGTGCCAGCAGTGAAGGGCGGTGGAACGAGCAGTACTTC.

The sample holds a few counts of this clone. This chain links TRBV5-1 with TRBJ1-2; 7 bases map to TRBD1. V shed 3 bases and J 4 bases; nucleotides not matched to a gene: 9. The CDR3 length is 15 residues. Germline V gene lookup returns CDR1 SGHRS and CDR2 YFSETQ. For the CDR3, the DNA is TGCGCCAGCAGCTCCCCGACAGGGATGGGCTATGGCTACACCTTC. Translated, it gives CASSSPTGMGYGYTF.